The 3 T cell receptor beta chains listed next were all sequenced from one sample in a study of vaccination and CD4 T cells after COVID-19. As for treatment: roughly ten-day PBMC culture with coronavirus spike peptide pools or control peptides (ViraFEST assay). Antigen specificity for these receptors is unknown. Once obtained from cultured CD4+ T cells, the DNA was sequenced using the Oncomine TCR Beta short-read assay. TCRdb passed the PCR reads through MiXCR, listing each CDR3 protein once. The table includes about 14,000 distinct CDR3 sequences, 65% to 80% detected once. Sequencing was carried out using CD4+ T cells from blood, cultured in vitro. Source of these receptors: a human donor who had recovered from COVID-19.

The chain links TRBV7-9 to TRBJ2-7, with 7 bases fitting TRBD1. Trimming took 2 bases from V and 6 from J; bases not matched to a gene: 7. The CDR3 length is 14 residues. Looked up from germline, CDR1 is SEHNR and CDR2 is FQNEAQ (reference sequence). Written as DNA, the CDR3 is TGTGCCAGCAGCTTAACCGGGACAGTGGGCGAGCAGTACTTC. It yields the protein CASSLTGTVGEQYF.

This chain connects TRBV28 to TRBJ1-2, with D hard to call. Germline assignment: CDR1 MDHEN and CDR2 SYDVKM. The CDR3 is 13 residues long. The ends were cut back, 5 bases at V and 4 bases at J, with 11 bases in the middle. DNA of the CDR3: TGTGCCAGCAGTGCGCCCTGGAGCTATGGCTACACCTTC. It codes for CASSAPWSYGYTF.

This clonotype was seen more than once but under ten times. This chain connects TRBV20-1 to TRBJ1-5; TRBD1 agrees at 7 bases. J was trimmed by 2 bases and V by 0 bases; bases with no gene match: 16. In germline, CDR1 is DFQATT, CDR2 SNEGSKA (reference sequence). This CDR3 has 19 residues. CDR3 nucleotide sequence: TGCAGTGCTAGAGACTTTTCCCTACTGACAGGGAAGGGCAATCAGCCCCAGCATTTT. Translation gives CSARDFSLLTGKGNQPQHF.